These T cell receptor beta chains were read from a single sample in a study of molecular identifiers for immune sequencing clone quantification. TCRdb re-called the PCR reads through MiXCR, storing one row per CDR3 protein. The top ten hold 0.74% of the sample, which has hundreds of thousands of distinct CDR3 sequences, about 23% seen once. Sequenced input: naive CD8+ T cells from blood, with Jurkat cell RNA spiked in. All receptors derive from a human donor in good health. Some libraries in this study had Jurkat cell RNA spiked in. CDR3s include the opening cysteine and the closing phenylalanine or tryptophan. Fields, in order: V gene, D gene, CDR3 length, J gene, clone size, CDR3 protein, CDR3 DNA. The D gene is left open where the match is weak. Clone sizes are given selectively: once, few, many, or a class where the clone is expanded.

V gene: TRBV29-1
D gene: -
CDR3 length: 13
J gene: TRBJ2-1
clone size: few
CDR3 protein: CSVGSQNLNEQFF
CDR3 DNA: TGCAGCGTTGGATCCCAGAATTTGAATGAGCAGTTCTTC

V gene: TRBV6-4
D gene: -
CDR3 length: 14
J gene: TRBJ2-2
clone size: few
CDR3 protein: CASSEATMSGELFF
CDR3 DNA: TGTGCCAGCAGTGAGGCGACGATGTCCGGGGAGCTGTTTTTT

V gene: TRBV28
D gene: -
CDR3 length: 18
J gene: TRBJ2-5
clone size: many
CDR3 protein: CASSLSPESTWRQETQYF
CDR3 DNA: TGTGCCAGCAGTTTATCCCCTGAATCGACTTGGCGCCAAGAGACCCAGTACTTC

V gene: TRBV19
D gene: -
CDR3 length: 13
J gene: TRBJ2-3
clone size: few
CDR3 protein: CASSLTWADTQYF
CDR3 DNA: TGTGCCAGTAGTTTGACTTGGGCAGATACGCAGTATTTT

V gene: TRBV10-3
D gene: TRBD2
CDR3 length: 16
J gene: TRBJ2-3
clone size: few
CDR3 protein: CAINRGLAGSTDTQYF
CDR3 DNA: TGTGCCATCAATAGGGGACTAGCGGGGAGCACAGATACGCAGTATTTT

V gene: TRBV13
D gene: -
CDR3 length: 14
J gene: TRBJ1-4
clone size: many
CDR3 protein: CASGPWGGREKLFF
CDR3 DNA: TGTGCCAGCGGTCCCTGGGGGGGGCGAGAAAAACTGTTTTTT

V gene: TRBV4-3
D gene: TRBD1
CDR3 length: 15
J gene: TRBJ1-5
clone size: once
CDR3 protein: CASSQDQGQGQPQHF
CDR3 DNA: TGCGCCAGCAGCCAAGATCAGGGACAGGGCCAGCCCCAGCATTTT

V gene: TRBV4-1
D gene: TRBD1
CDR3 length: 15
J gene: TRBJ2-7
clone size: few
CDR3 protein: CASSQEDRTVYEQYF
CDR3 DNA: TGCGCCAGCAGCCAAGAGGACAGGACCGTTTACGAGCAGTACTTC

V gene: TRBV5-5
D gene: TRBD2
CDR3 length: 16
J gene: TRBJ2-3
clone size: few
CDR3 protein: CASSLWTSVSTDTQYF
CDR3 DNA: TGTGCCAGCAGCCTTTGGACTAGCGTTAGCACAGATACGCAGTATTTT

V gene: TRBV7-9
D gene: TRBD1
CDR3 length: 14
J gene: TRBJ1-5
clone size: many
CDR3 protein: CASSLGTGLQPQHF
CDR3 DNA: TGTGCCAGCAGCTTAGGGACAGGGTTACAGCCCCAGCATTTT

V gene: TRBV4-1
D gene: TRBD2
CDR3 length: 16
J gene: TRBJ2-7
clone size: -
CDR3 protein: CASSESVAGVAYEQYF
CDR3 DNA: TGCGCCAGCAGCGAGTCCGTGGCGGGGGTGGCCTACGAGCAGTACTTC

V gene: TRBV29-1
D gene: TRBD1
CDR3 length: 13
J gene: TRBJ2-2
clone size: -
CDR3 protein: CSVWDRNTGELFF
CDR3 DNA: TGCAGCGTGTGGGACAGAAACACCGGGGAGCTGTTTTTT

V gene: TRBV12-3/TRBV12-4
D gene: TRBD2
CDR3 length: 19
J gene: TRBJ2-1
clone size: -
CDR3 protein: CASSFERGESGPSYNEQFF
CDR3 DNA: TGTGCCAGCAGTTTTGAGCGGGGGGAGTCAGGGCCCTCATACAATGAGCAGTTCTTC

V gene: TRBV20-1
D gene: -
CDR3 length: 13
J gene: TRBJ2-5
clone size: -
CDR3 protein: CGASRPFEETQYF
CDR3 DNA: TGCGGTGCTTCTAGACCATTCGAGGAGACCCAGTACTTC

V gene: TRBV7-9
D gene: -
CDR3 length: 16
J gene: TRBJ2-1
clone size: few
CDR3 protein: CASSPPLLGENNEQFF
CDR3 DNA: TGTGCCAGCAGCCCGCCTCTCCTAGGGGAAAACAATGAGCAGTTCTTC

V gene: TRBV6-2/TRBV6-3
D gene: -
CDR3 length: 16
J gene: TRBJ2-1
clone size: -
CDR3 protein: CASSYSPGTSYNEQFF
CDR3 DNA: TGTGCCAGCAGTTACTCCCCCGGGACCTCCTACAATGAGCAGTTCTTC

V gene: TRBV6-2/TRBV6-3
D gene: -
CDR3 length: 16
J gene: TRBJ1-1
clone size: -
CDR3 protein: CASSYDPDSPNTEAFF
CDR3 DNA: TGTGCCAGCAGTTACGACCCGGACTCCCCGAACACTGAAGCTTTCTTT

V gene: TRBV20-1
D gene: -
CDR3 length: 14
J gene: TRBJ2-3
clone size: few
CDR3 protein: CSAWDQAGTDTQYF
CDR3 DNA: TGCAGTGCTTGGGACCAAGCTGGCACAGATACGCAGTATTTT

V gene: TRBV4-2
D gene: -
CDR3 length: 18
J gene: TRBJ1-1
clone size: few
CDR3 protein: CASSQDRLGGQLNTEAFF
CDR3 DNA: TGTGCCAGCAGCCAAGACCGGCTCGGAGGACAGCTGAACACTGAAGCTTTCTTT

V gene: TRBV3-1
D gene: -
CDR3 length: 12
J gene: TRBJ2-7
clone size: many
CDR3 protein: CASSQVGYWQYF
CDR3 DNA: TGTGCCAGCAGCCAAGTGGGATACTGGCAGTACTTC

V gene: TRBV25-1
D gene: -
CDR3 length: 13
J gene: TRBJ1-5
clone size: many
CDR3 protein: CASSRGGNQPQHF
CDR3 DNA: TGTGCCAGCAGTAGGGGTGGCAATCAGCCCCAGCATTTT

V gene: TRBV9
D gene: -
CDR3 length: 15
J gene: TRBJ1-1
clone size: few
CDR3 protein: CASSELQGPATEAFF
CDR3 DNA: TGTGCCAGCAGCGAACTACAGGGTCCGGCTACTGAAGCTTTCTTT

V gene: TRBV25-1
D gene: -
CDR3 length: 13
J gene: TRBJ2-3
clone size: -
CDR3 protein: CASSALEGDTQYF
CDR3 DNA: TGTGCCAGCAGTGCTTTGGAAGGTGATACGCAGTATTTT

V gene: TRBV12-3/TRBV12-4
D gene: TRBD2
CDR3 length: 15
J gene: TRBJ2-1
clone size: -
CDR3 protein: CASSPGLAGVDEQSF
CDR3 DNA: TGTGCCAGCAGTCCGGGACTAGCGGGAGTCGATGAGCAGTCCTTC

V gene: TRBV7-9
D gene: -
CDR3 length: 15
J gene: TRBJ1-4
clone size: -
CDR3 protein: CASSPMEVGTRLLFF
CDR3 DNA: TGTGCCAGCAGCCCTATGGAAGTCGGGACAAGACTTCTGTTTTTT

V gene: TRBV4-1
D gene: TRBD2
CDR3 length: 15
J gene: TRBJ2-1
clone size: -
CDR3 protein: CASSHAAGGRDEQFF
CDR3 DNA: TGCGCCAGCAGCCACGCAGCGGGGGGGCGGGATGAGCAGTTCTTC

V gene: TRBV4-3
D gene: -
CDR3 length: 15
J gene: TRBJ2-3
clone size: -
CDR3 protein: CASSQDTPYTDTQYF
CDR3 DNA: TGCGCCAGCAGCCAAGACACACCGTACACAGATACGCAGTATTTT

V gene: TRBV7-2
D gene: TRBD2
CDR3 length: 13
J gene: TRBJ2-7
clone size: many
CDR3 protein: CASSFAGVYEQYF
CDR3 DNA: TGTGCCAGCAGCTTTGCGGGGGTTTACGAGCAGTACTTC

V gene: TRBV19
D gene: -
CDR3 length: 16
J gene: TRBJ1-5
clone size: few
CDR3 protein: CASSWRSGYSNQPQHF
CDR3 DNA: TGTGCCAGTAGCTGGAGGTCGGGATATAGCAATCAGCCCCAGCATTTT

V gene: TRBV6-2/TRBV6-3
D gene: -
CDR3 length: 13
J gene: TRBJ2-2
clone size: few
CDR3 protein: CASSYSTGGELFF
CDR3 DNA: TGTGCCAGCAGTTACTCGACTGGCGGGGAGCTGTTTTTT

V gene: TRBV2
D gene: -
CDR3 length: 15
J gene: TRBJ2-4
clone size: few
CDR3 protein: CASSESRTDKNIQYF
CDR3 DNA: TGTGCCAGCAGTGAGAGTCGGACAGACAAAAACATTCAGTACTTC

V gene: TRBV12-3/TRBV12-4
D gene: -
CDR3 length: 15
J gene: TRBJ1-2
clone size: -
CDR3 protein: CASSAYLNPNYGYTF
CDR3 DNA: TGTGCCAGCAGTGCATACCTCAACCCCAACTATGGCTACACCTTC

V gene: TRBV5-6
D gene: -
CDR3 length: 16
J gene: TRBJ1-5
clone size: few
CDR3 protein: CASSLATGNSNQPQHF
CDR3 DNA: TGTGCCAGCAGCTTGGCGACAGGAAATAGCAATCAGCCCCAGCATTTT

V gene: TRBV5-1
D gene: TRBD2
CDR3 length: 18
J gene: TRBJ2-7
clone size: -
CDR3 protein: CASSGLGLAGDLSYEQYF
CDR3 DNA: TGCGCCAGCAGCGGGTTAGGACTAGCGGGGGACCTCTCCTACGAGCAGTACTTC

V gene: TRBV11-2
D gene: -
CDR3 length: 14
J gene: TRBJ2-3
clone size: -
CDR3 protein: CASSLELSPDTQYF
CDR3 DNA: TGTGCCAGCAGCTTAGAACTCTCACCAGATACGCAGTATTTT

V gene: TRBV7-9
D gene: TRBD1
CDR3 length: 17
J gene: TRBJ2-7
clone size: -
CDR3 protein: CASSPGPGTGVSHEQYF
CDR3 DNA: TGTGCCAGCAGCCCGGGGCCGGGGACAGGGGTCTCCCACGAGCAGTACTTC

V gene: TRBV7-3
D gene: TRBD2
CDR3 length: 14
J gene: TRBJ2-1
clone size: many
CDR3 protein: CASSTSGGDNEQFF
CDR3 DNA: TGTGCCAGCAGTACTAGCGGAGGGGACAATGAGCAGTTCTTC

V gene: TRBV2
D gene: TRBD1
CDR3 length: 14
J gene: TRBJ2-7
clone size: many
CDR3 protein: CASTSGQGAREQYF
CDR3 DNA: TGTGCCAGTACCTCCGGACAGGGGGCAAGGGAGCAGTACTTC

V gene: TRBV7-9
D gene: TRBD2
CDR3 length: 16
J gene: TRBJ2-3
clone size: many
CDR3 protein: CASSSSLAGVADTQYF
CDR3 DNA: TGTGCCAGCAGCTCGTCACTAGCGGGAGTAGCAGATACGCAGTATTTT

V gene: TRBV6-2/TRBV6-3
D gene: -
CDR3 length: 17
J gene: TRBJ1-4
clone size: few
CDR3 protein: CASSYEIWTATNEKLFF
CDR3 DNA: TGTGCCAGCAGTTACGAAATATGGACAGCAACTAATGAAAAACTGTTTTTT

V gene: TRBV24-1
D gene: -
CDR3 length: 13
J gene: TRBJ1-1
clone size: -
CDR3 protein: CATSDALNTEAFF
CDR3 DNA: TGTGCCACCAGTGATGCCCTGAACACTGAAGCTTTCTTT

V gene: TRBV6-2/TRBV6-3
D gene: -
CDR3 length: 15
J gene: TRBJ2-1
clone size: few
CDR3 protein: CASSYAGPGGNEQFF
CDR3 DNA: TGTGCCAGCAGTTACGCGGGTCCCGGGGGCAATGAGCAGTTCTTC

V gene: TRBV7-8
D gene: -
CDR3 length: 14
J gene: TRBJ2-3
clone size: -
CDR3 protein: CASSLATGSDTQYF
CDR3 DNA: TGTGCCAGCAGCTTAGCCACAGGGTCAGATACGCAGTATTTT

V gene: TRBV29-1
D gene: -
CDR3 length: 11
J gene: TRBJ1-1
clone size: -
CDR3 protein: CRFLHYTEAVF
CDR3 DNA: TGCCGCTTCTTACACTACACTGAAGCTGTCTTT

V gene: TRBV6-5
D gene: -
CDR3 length: 14
J gene: TRBJ2-7
clone size: many
CDR3 protein: CASHGGGGIDEQYF
CDR3 DNA: TGTGCCAGTCACGGCGGAGGGGGCATCGACGAGCAGTACTTC

V gene: TRBV7-8
D gene: TRBD1
CDR3 length: 14
J gene: TRBJ1-1
clone size: many
CDR3 protein: CASSFRDRLTEAFF
CDR3 DNA: TGTGCCAGCAGCTTTAGGGACAGGTTGACTGAAGCTTTCTTT